This T cell receptor (beta chain) was obtained from a study of T cells in Graves' hyperthyroidism and ophthalmopathy. Study-wide points: The majority of expanded thyroid clonotypes above 0.001 also appeared in blood.

V lost 2 bases, J lost 4 bases, and 12 bases stayed unmatched. The CDR3 loop spans 17 amino acids. This clonotype has a handful of counts. Antigen: not known. Diagnoses rested on clinical symptoms, serum thyroxine and TRAb, thyroid ultrasound and orbital computed tomography. Amplified TCR beta CDR3 regions derived from RNA transcripts. The TCR CDR3 first-round RT-PCR relied on the HTBI primer set. MiXCR, applied by TCRdb to the multiplex PCR reads, yields one record per CDR3 protein. The repertoire holds 480,000 or so distinct CDR3 sequences, with over 45% as singletons. The source material was peripheral blood or thyroid tissue (not recorded which). The rearrangement uses TRBV7-1 and TRBJ2-5; TRBD1 matches at 8 bases. TRBV7-1 is an ORF, with its function uncertain. The source is an adult woman with Graves' disease, either hyperthyroidism or ophthalmopathy (not recorded which). The CDR3 protein is CASSSHTGQGGGETQYF. CDR3 DNA: TGTGCCAGCAGCTCACATACTGGACAGGGAGGTGGAGAGACCCAGTACTTC.